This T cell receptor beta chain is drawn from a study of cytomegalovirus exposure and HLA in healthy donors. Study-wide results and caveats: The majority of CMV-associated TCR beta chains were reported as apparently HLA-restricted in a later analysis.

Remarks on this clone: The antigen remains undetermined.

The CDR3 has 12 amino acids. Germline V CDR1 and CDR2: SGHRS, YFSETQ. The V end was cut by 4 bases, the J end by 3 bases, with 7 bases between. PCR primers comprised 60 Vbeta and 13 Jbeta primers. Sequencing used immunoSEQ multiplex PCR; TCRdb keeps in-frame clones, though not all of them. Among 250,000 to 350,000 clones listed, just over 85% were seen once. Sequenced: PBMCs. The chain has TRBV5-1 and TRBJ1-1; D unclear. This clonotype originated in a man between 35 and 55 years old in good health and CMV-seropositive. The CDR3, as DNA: TGCGCCAGCAGCGGTGACTACACTGAAGCTTTCTTT. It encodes CASSGDYTEAFF.